This T cell receptor (beta chain) was identified during a study of blood T cell repertoires in COVID-19. The assay was immunoSEQ multiplex PCR, and TCRdb's table has in-frame clones only and misses some. The data show approximately 270,000 clones, roughly 90% seen once. Those enrolled, adults aged roughly 18 to 89 years, came from roughly 22 US areas. Participants' reported clinical history set cohort assignment. The recovered donors of Cohort 3 showed two negative PCRs, clearance, or symptom resolution. The sequencing input was PBMCs or T cells enriched from blood (not recorded which). The TCR sequence derives from a woman between 55 and 75 years old who had recovered from COVID-19.

The CDR3 bases are TGCGCCACCCGACCCGGGACAGGAATCTACGAGCAGTACTTC. Amino acids: CATRPGTGIYEQYF. The J gene is TRBJ2-7, the V gene TRBV5-1; TRBD1 aligns across 8 bases. Germline CDR1 reads SGHRS; CDR2 reads YFSETQ. This CDR3 is 14 amino acids long. V was pared by 9 bases and J by 3 bases, with 11 bases of the junction left unmatched.